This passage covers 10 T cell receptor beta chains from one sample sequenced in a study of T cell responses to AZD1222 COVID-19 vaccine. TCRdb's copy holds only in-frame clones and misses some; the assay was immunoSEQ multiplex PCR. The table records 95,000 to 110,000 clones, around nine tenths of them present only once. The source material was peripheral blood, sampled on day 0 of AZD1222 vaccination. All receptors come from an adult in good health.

The CDR3, as DNA: TGTGCCAGCAGCGCACGAGCGGGGGGACTCTCCTCCTACGAGCAGTACTTC. Its translation is CASSARAGGLSSYEQYF. The gene calls are TRBV9 and TRBJ2-7; 9 bases fit TRBD2. The V gene's germline CDR1 is SGDLS and CDR2 YYNGEE. V was pared by 3 bases and J by 0 bases, with 10 bases of the junction left unmatched. The CDR3 loop spans 17 amino acids.

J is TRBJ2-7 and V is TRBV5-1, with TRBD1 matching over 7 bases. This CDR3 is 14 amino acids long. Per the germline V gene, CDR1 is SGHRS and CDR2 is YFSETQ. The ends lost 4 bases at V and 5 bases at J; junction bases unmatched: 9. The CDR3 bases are TGCGCCAGCAGCCGAAAGACAGGGTCAGACGAGCAGTACTTC. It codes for CASSRKTGSDEQYF.

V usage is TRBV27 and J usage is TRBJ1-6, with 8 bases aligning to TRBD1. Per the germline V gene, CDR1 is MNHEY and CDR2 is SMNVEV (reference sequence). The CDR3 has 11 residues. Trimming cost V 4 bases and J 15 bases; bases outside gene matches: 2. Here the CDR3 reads CASSSDRGLHF. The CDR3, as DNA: TGTGCCAGCAGTTCCGACAGGGGCCTCCACTTT.

In DNA, the CDR3 is TGCAGTGCTAGATTCGCAGATACGCAGTATTTT. Its protein is CSARFADTQYF. The chain links TRBV20-1 to TRBJ2-3, with D uncertain. Germline CDR1 reads DFQATT; CDR2 reads SNEGSKA (reference sequence). This CDR3 has 11 residues. The V end lost 2 bases, the J end lost 4 bases, and 4 bases lay between the germline ends.

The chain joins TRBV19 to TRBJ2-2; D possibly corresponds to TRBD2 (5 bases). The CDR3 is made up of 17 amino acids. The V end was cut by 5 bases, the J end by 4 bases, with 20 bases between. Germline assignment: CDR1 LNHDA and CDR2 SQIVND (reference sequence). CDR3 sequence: CASSPRGGSSTTGELFF. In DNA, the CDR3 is TGTGCCAGTAGTCCCCGGGGTGGCTCATCCACCACCGGGGAGCTGTTTTTT. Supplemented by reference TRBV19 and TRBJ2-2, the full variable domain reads DGGITQSPKYLFRKEGQNVTLSCEQNLNHDAMYWYRQDPGQGLRLIYYSQIVNDFQKGDIAEGYSVSREKKESFPLTVTSAQKNPTAFYLCASSPRGGSSTTGELFFGEGSRLTVL.

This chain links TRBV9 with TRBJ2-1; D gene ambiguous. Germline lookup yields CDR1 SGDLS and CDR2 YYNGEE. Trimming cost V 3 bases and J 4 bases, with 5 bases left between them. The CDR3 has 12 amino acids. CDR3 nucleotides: TGTGCCAGCAGCGACATGTACAATGAGCAGTTCTTC. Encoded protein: CASSDMYNEQFF.

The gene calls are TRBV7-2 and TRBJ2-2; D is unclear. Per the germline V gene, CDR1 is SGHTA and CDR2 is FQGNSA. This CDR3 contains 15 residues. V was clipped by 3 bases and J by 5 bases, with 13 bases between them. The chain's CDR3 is CASSFLPDSTGELFF. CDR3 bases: TGTGCCAGCAGCTTTTTGCCCGACTCGACCGGGGAGCTGTTTTTT. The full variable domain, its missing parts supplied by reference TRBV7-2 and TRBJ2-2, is GAGVSQSPSNKVTEKGKDVELRCDPISGHTALYWYRQSLGQGLEFLIYFQGNSAPDKSGLPSDRFSAERTGGSVSTLTIQRTQQEDSAVYLCASSFLPDSTGELFFGEGSRLTVL.

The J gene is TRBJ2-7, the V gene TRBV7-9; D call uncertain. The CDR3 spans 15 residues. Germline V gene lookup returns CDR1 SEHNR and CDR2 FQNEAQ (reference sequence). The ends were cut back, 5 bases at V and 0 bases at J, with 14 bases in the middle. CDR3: CASSPAAPYSYEQYF. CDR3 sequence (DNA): TGTGCCAGCAGCCCCGCCGCGCCCTACTCCTACGAGCAGTACTTC.

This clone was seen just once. The CDR3 loop reads CASSFPTEAFF. CDR3 coding DNA: TGTGCCAGCAGCTTTCCCACTGAAGCTTTCTTT. The chain is built from TRBV13 and TRBJ1-1, with D unclear. Germline V gives CDR1 PRHDT, CDR2 FYEKMQ (reference sequence). The CDR3 extends over 11 amino acids. V was clipped by 3 bases and J by 4 bases, with 3 bases between them.

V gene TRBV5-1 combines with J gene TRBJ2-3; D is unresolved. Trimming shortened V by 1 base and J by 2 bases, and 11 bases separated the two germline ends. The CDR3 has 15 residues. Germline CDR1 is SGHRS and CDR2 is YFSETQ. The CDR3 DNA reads TGCGCCAGCAGCTTGACAGAGTCCCTCACAGATACGCAGTATTTT. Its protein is CASSLTESLTDTQYF. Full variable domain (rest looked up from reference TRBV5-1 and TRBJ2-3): KAGVTQTPRYLIKTRGQQVTLSCSPISGHRSVSWYQQTPGQGLQFLFEYFSETQRNKGNFPGRFSGRQFSNSRSEMNVSTLELGDSALYLCASSLTESLTDTQYFGPGTRLTVL.